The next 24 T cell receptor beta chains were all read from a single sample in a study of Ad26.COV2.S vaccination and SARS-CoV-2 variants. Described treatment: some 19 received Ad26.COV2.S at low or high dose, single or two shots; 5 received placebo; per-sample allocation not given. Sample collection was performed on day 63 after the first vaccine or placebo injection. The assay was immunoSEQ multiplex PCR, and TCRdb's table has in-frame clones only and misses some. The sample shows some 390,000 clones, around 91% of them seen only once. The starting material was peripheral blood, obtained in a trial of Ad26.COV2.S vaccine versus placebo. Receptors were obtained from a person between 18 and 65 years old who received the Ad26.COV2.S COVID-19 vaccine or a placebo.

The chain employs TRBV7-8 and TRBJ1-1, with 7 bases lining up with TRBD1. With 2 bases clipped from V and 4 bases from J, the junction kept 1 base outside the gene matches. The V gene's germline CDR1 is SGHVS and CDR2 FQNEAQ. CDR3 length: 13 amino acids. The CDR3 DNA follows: TGTGCCAGCAGCTTAACAGGGGCCACTGAAGCTTTCTTT. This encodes CASSLTGATEAFF.

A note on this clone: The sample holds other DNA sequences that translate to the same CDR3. CDR3 bases: TGTGCCAGCTCACCCGGGACTAGCGGCTCCTACGAGCAGTACTTC. Translating it yields CASSPGTSGSYEQYF. The chain couples TRBV18 to TRBJ2-7; 11 nucleotides agree with TRBD2. Germline V CDR1 and CDR2: KGHSH, LQKENI. Germline trimming cut 3 bases from V and 0 bases from J; bases unmatched to any gene: 1. The length of the CDR3 is 15 residues.

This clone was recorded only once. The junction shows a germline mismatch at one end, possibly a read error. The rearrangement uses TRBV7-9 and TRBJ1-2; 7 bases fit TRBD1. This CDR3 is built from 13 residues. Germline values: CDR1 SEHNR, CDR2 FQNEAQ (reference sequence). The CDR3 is CASSSGQTTHGSF. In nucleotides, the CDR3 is TGTGCCAGCAGTTCGGGACAGACCACCCATGGGTCCTTC.

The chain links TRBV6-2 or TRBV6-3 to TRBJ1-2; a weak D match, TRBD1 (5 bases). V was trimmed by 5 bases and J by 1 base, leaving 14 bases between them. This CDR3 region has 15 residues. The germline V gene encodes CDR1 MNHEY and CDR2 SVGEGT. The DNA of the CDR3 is TGTGCCAGCAGTACTGATGACAGCCTTAACTATGGCTACACCTTC. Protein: CASSTDDSLNYGYTF.

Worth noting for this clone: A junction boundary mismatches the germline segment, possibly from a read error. In nucleotides, the CDR3 is TGTGCCAGCAGCCAAGATCCGGGAGAGGTTAACAATAAGCAGTTCTTC. The encoded protein is CASSQDPGEVNNKQFF. The chain carries TRBV14 and TRBJ2-1; perhaps TRBD2 as D (6 bases). The CDR3 has 16 amino acids. CDR1 is SGHDN and CDR2 is FVKESK in the germline V gene.

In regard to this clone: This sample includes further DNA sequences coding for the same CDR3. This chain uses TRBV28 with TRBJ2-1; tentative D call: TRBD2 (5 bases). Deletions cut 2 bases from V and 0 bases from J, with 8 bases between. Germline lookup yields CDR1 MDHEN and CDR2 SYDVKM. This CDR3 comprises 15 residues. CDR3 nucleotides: TGTGCCAGCAGTTTAAGTGGAGGCTCCTACAATGAGCAGTTCTTC. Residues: CASSLSGGSYNEQFF.

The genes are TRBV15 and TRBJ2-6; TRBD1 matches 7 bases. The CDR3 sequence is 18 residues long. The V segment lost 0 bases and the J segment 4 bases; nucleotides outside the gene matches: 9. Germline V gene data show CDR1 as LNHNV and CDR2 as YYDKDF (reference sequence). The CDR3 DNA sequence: TGTGCCACCAGCAGAGAGCTAGGGACAGCTTACGGGGCCAACGTCCTGACTTTC. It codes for CATSRELGTAYGANVLTF. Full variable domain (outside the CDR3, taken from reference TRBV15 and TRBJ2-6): DAMVIQNPRYQVTQFGKPVTLSCSQTLNHNVMYWYQQKSSQAPKLLFHYYDKDFNNEADTPDNFQSRRPNTSFCFLDIRSPGLGDTAMYLCATSRELGTAYGANVLTFGAGSRLTVL.

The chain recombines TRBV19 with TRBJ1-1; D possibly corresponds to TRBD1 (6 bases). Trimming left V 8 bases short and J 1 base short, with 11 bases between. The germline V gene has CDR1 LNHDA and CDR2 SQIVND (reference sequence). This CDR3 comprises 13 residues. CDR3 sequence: CASGVGANTEAFF. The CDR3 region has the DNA TGTGCCAGTGGGGTGGGGGCGAACACTGAAGCTTTCTTT.

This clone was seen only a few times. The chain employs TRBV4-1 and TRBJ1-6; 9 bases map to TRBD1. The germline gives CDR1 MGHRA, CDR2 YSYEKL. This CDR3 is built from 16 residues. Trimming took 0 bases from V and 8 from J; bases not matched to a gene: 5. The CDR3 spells CASSQDSDRGYSPLHF. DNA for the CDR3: TGCGCCAGCAGCCAAGATTCAGACAGGGGGTATTCACCCCTCCACTTT.

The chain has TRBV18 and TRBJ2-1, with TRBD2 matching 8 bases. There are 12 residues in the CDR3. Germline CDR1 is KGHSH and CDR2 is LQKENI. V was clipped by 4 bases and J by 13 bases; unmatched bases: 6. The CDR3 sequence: CASSLTSGEQFF. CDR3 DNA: TGTGCCAGCTCACTAACTAGCGGAGAACAGTTCTTC.

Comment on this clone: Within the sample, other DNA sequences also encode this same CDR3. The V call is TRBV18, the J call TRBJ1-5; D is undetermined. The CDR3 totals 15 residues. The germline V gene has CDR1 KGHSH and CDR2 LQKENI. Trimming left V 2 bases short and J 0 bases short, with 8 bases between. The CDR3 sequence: CASSPGSNSNQPQHF. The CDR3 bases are TGTGCCAGCTCACCAGGGTCGAATAGCAATCAGCCCCAGCATTTT.

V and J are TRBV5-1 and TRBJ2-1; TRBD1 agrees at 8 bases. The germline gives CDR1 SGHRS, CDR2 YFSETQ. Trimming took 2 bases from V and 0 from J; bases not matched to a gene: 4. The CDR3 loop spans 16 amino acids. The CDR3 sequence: CASSFRTGSSYNEQFF. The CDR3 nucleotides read TGCGCCAGCAGCTTCCGGACAGGGAGCTCCTACAATGAGCAGTTCTTC. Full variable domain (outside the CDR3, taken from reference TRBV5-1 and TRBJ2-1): KAGVTQTPRYLIKTRGQQVTLSCSPISGHRSVSWYQQTPGQGLQFLFEYFSETQRNKGNFPGRFSGRQFSNSRSEMNVSTLELGDSALYLCASSFRTGSSYNEQFFGPGTRLTVL.

The CDR3 nucleotides read TGCAGCTACATGAAGGAGACCCAGTACTTC. This gives the protein CSYMKETQYF. This chain links TRBV29-1 with TRBJ2-5; D is unclear. The CDR3 is 10 residues long. Trimming stripped 8 bases from V and 5 bases from J, with 9 bases between. Germline values: CDR1 SQVTM, CDR2 ANQGSEA.

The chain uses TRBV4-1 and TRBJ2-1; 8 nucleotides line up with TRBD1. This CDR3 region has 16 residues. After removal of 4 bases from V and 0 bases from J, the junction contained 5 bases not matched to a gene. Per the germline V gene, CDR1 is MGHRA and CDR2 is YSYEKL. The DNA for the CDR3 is TGCGCCAGCAGCCCCCGACAGGGGAACTCCTACAATGAGCAGTTCTTC. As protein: CASSPRQGNSYNEQFF.

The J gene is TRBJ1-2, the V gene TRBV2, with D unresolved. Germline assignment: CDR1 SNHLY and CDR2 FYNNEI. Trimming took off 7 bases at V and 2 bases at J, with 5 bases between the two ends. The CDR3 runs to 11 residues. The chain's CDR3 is CASIGNYGYTF. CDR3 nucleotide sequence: TGTGCCAGCATCGGGAACTATGGCTACACCTTC. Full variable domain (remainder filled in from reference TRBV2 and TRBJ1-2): EPEVTQTPSHQVTQMGQEVILRCVPISNHLYFYWYRQILGQKVEFLVSFYNNEISEKSEIFDDQFSVERPDGSNFTLKIRSTKLEDSAMYFCASIGNYGYTFGSGTRLTVV.

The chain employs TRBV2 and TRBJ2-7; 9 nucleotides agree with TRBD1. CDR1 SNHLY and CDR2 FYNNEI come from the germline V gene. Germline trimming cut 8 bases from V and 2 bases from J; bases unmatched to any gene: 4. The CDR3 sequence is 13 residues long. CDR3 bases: TGTGCCAGCGGGAGGGACAGGGCCTACGAGCAGTACTTC. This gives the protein CASGRDRAYEQYF.

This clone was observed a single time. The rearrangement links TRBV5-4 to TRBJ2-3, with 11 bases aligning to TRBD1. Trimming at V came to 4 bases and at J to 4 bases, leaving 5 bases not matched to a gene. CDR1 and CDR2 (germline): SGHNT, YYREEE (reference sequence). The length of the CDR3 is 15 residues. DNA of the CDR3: TGTGCCAGCAGCCCCGGACAGGGGGCATCAGATACGCAGTATTTT. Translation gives CASSPGQGASDTQYF.

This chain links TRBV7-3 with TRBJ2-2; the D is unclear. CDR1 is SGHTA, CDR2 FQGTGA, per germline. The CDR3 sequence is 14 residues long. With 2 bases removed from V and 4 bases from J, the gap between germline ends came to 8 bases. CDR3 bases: TGTGCCAGCAGCTTACGGGCTTTCACCGGGGAGCTGTTTTTT. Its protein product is CASSLRAFTGELFF.

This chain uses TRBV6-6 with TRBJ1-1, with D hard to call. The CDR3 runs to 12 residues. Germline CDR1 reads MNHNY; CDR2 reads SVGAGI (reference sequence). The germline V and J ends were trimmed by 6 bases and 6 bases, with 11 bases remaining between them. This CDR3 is CASSPLRAEAFF. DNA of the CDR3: TGTGCCAGCAGCCCCTTGAGAGCTGAAGCTTTCTTT.

The CDR3 protein is CATSRELVNTGELFF. In nucleotides, the CDR3 is TGTGCCACCAGCAGGGAACTGGTGAACACCGGGGAGCTGTTTTTT. The chain joins TRBV15 to TRBJ2-2; D unresolved. Germline V gene data show CDR1 as LNHNV and CDR2 as YYDKDF (reference sequence). CDR3 length equals 15 residues. The V end lost 3 bases, the J end lost 1 base, and 9 bases lay between the germline ends.

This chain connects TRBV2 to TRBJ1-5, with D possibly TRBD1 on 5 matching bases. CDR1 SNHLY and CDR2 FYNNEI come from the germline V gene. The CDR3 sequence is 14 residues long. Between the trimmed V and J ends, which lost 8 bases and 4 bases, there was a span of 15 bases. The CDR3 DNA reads TGTGCCAGCCGGCGGGGGGAGGCAAATCAGCCCCAGCATTTT. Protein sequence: CASRRGEANQPQHF.

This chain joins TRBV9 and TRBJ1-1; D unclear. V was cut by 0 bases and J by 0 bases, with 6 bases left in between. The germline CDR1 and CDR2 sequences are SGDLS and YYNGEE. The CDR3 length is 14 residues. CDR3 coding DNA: TGTGCCAGCAGCGTAGGACTAATGAACACTGAAGCTTTCTTT. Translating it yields CASSVGLMNTEAFF.

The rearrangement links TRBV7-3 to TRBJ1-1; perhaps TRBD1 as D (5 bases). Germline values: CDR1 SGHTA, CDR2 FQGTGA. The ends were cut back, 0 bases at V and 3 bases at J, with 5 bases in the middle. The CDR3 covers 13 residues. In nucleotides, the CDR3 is TGTGCCAGCAGCTTAACAGGGGACACTGAAGCTTTCTTT. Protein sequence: CASSLTGDTEAFF. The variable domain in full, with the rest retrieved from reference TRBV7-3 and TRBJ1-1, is GAGVSQTPSNKVTEKGKYVELRCDPISGHTALYWYRQSLGQGPEFLIYFQGTGAADDSGLPNDRFFAVRPEGSVSTLKIQRTERGDSAVYLCASSLTGDTEAFFGQGTRLTVV.

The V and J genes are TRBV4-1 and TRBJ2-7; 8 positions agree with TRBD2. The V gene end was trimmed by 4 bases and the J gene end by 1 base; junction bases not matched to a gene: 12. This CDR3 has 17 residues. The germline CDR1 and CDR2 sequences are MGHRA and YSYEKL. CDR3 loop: CASSPGRILADSYEQYF. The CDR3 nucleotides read TGCGCCAGCAGCCCCGGACGGATACTAGCGGATTCCTACGAGCAGTACTTC.